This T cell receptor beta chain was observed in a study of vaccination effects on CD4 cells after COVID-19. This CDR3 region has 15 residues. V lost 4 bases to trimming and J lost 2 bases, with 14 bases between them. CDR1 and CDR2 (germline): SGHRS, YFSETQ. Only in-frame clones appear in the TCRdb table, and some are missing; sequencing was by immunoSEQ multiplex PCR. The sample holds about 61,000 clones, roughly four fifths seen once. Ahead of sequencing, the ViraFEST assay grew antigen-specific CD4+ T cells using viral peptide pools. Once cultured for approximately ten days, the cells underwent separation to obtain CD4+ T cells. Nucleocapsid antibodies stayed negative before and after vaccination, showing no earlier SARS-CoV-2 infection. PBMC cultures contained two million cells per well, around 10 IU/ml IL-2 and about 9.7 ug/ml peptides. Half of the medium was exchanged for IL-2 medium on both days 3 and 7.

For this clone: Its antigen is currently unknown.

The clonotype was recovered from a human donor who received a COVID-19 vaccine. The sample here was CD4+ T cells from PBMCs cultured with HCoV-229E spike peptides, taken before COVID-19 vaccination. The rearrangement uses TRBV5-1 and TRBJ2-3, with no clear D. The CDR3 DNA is TGCGCCAGCAGCCTGGGAACAGTTCTCACAGATACGCAGTATTTT. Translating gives CASSLGTVLTDTQYF.